This entry features one T cell receptor beta chain sequence. Its antigen is currently unknown. The CDR3 is 19 amino acids. Between the trimmed V and J ends, which lost 3 bases and 0 bases, there was a span of 21 bases. CDR1 is SEHNR, CDR2 FQNEAQ, per germline (reference sequence). The protocol was immunoSEQ multiplex PCR, while the TCRdb copy is restricted to in-frame clones and leaves out a portion. This table has about 160,000 clones, approximately 84% appearing once. This sample is drawn from a study of cytotoxic CD8 clonotypes in ibrutinib-treated CLL. Study at large: The cohort had 10 to 12 relapsed/refractory and approximately 14 treatment-naive patients, roughly 17 IGHV unmutated. When averaged across all of the samples, the counts came to some 250,000 productive templates and 85,000 to 95,000 productive rearrangements. Points from the study as a whole: At ibrutinib response, clonality increased, and at progression it declined back toward baseline.

The chain carries TRBV7-9 and TRBJ2-1, with D perhaps assigned TRBD1 or TRBD2 (6 bases each). This clonotype was obtained from a human donor with chronic lymphocytic leukemia. The source material was PBMCs, sampled after 24 months of ibrutinib treatment. CDR3 nucleotide sequence: TGTGCCAGCAGCTTTGGGGACCTCCTCGCGGGACACTCCTACAATGAGCAGTTCTTC. It yields the protein CASSFGDLLAGHSYNEQFF.